The rows below give T cell receptor beta chains drawn from one sample of a study of monozygotic twins with inflammatory bowel disease. For each CDR3 protein, TCRdb gives one entry from its re-call of the 5' RACE reads, without DNA. The sample totals some 300,000 distinct CDR3 sequences. The specimen sequenced was blood. These receptors originate from a human donor with ulcerative colitis or Crohn's disease, or a healthy co-twin of an affected twin (not recorded which). Each CDR3 is given with its conserved first and last residue. The order of the fields is clone size, V gene, J gene, CDR3 protein. Clone size is stated in some rows and not others, as once, few, many or a class when expanded.

NA	TRBV20-1	TRBJ2-7	CSARDAGFDEQYF
NA	TRBV6-2/TRBV6-3	TRBJ1-1	CASRLNTEAFF
NA	TRBV18	TRBJ1-5	CASSPVRANSNQPQHF
NA	TRBV12-3/TRBV12-4	TRBJ2-7	CASNDLGTGYEQYF
NA	TRBV12-3/TRBV12-4	TRBJ2-1	CASRSRTGSSYNEQFF
NA	TRBV4-3	TRBJ2-7	CASSQSGLAGNYEQYF
NA	TRBV25-1	TRBJ2-1	CASSGPGASGTGGNEQFF
NA	TRBV11-2	TRBJ2-3	CASSPQAGGTADTQYF
NA	TRBV14	TRBJ1-1	CASSQFRTGGAAFF
NA	TRBV20-1	TRBJ1-1	CSASRDSNTEAFF
medium-sized	TRBV5-1	TRBJ2-3	CASSLGTSTDTQYF
NA	TRBV4-3	TRBJ1-3	CASSQDRFPSGNTIYF
NA	TRBV12-3/TRBV12-4	TRBJ1-2	CASILSGLGYTF
NA	TRBV5-1	TRBJ1-2	CASGGVAHYGYTF
NA	TRBV11-2	TRBJ2-5	CASSDPGLAGGNQETQYF
NA	TRBV5-1	TRBJ1-6	CASSLAGQSNNSPLHF
NA	TRBV6-2/TRBV6-3	TRBJ2-5	CASSYSSRSETQYF
NA	TRBV7-2	TRBJ2-5	CASSSGLTPRLVTQYF
NA	TRBV5-1	TRBJ2-7	CASSFGPEPYEQYF
NA	TRBV20-1	TRBJ2-1	CSAPQSGRANEQFF
NA	TRBV7-9	TRBJ2-1	CASSLKSGGPSYNEQFF
NA	TRBV7-2	TRBJ2-3	CASVIARLAVDTQYF
NA	TRBV6-1	TRBJ2-3	CASSPNEGTDTQYF
NA	TRBV7-9	TRBJ2-2	CASSLVLTGELFF
NA	TRBV5-1	TRBJ2-3	CASSPGRGRNTDTQYF
NA	TRBV24-1	TRBJ2-1	CATSDLSGTGGYNEQFF
NA	TRBV7-8	TRBJ2-7	CASSMTGGLYF
NA	TRBV6-5	TRBJ2-2	CASSYDLTSGSVLAGELFF
NA	TRBV10-3	TRBJ2-3	CAIRTSAPNTDTQYF
NA	TRBV4-3	TRBJ2-3	CASSQGLDRFKYF
NA	TRBV20-1	TRBJ1-5	CSARPHGQGNKPQHF
NA	TRBV7-2	TRBJ1-4	CASSRRGHNEKLFF
NA	TRBV20-1	TRBJ2-7	CMLQAGGYYEQYF